The present TCR beta chain was sequenced within a study of OX40 agonist ivuxolimab in advanced cancers. A note on the overall study: Ivuxolimab, which targeted the costimulatory receptor OX40 (CD134), was an agonistic, fully human IgG2 monoclonal antibody. The monotherapy dose-escalation portion (N = 52 patients) of the phase I ivuxolimab trial is reported in the paper. Of the approximately 54 patients in dose escalation, around 19 had hepatocellular carcinoma, approximately 15 had melanoma, 9 had renal cell carcinoma and 9 had head and neck cancer. In the dose-escalation cohort, 82.7% of patients were male, and the mean age was approximately 64 years, with a range of 23 to 79. Three dose-escalation patients achieved partial responses, one with hepatocellular carcinoma and two with cutaneous melanoma. Intravenous ivuxolimab was administered to patients every 2 weeks at six dose levels: 0.01, 0.1, 0.3, 1.5, 3 and 10 mg/kg. The purpose of peripheral TCRbeta sequencing was to test whether ivuxolimab changed TCR sequence diversity and led to clonal T-cell expansion. Prior anti-PD-1, anti-PD-L1 or anti-CTLA-4 therapy was permitted, and about 40% of dose-escalation patients had received checkpoint inhibitors.

Broader findings and caveats from the paper: Low levels of normalized T-cell clonal expansion were also seen in some patients who did not respond. After ivuxolimab, more expanded clones were found on average in CD8+ T cells than in CD4+ T cells. At doses of 0.1 to 3.0 mg/kg, clonal expansion of both CD4+ and CD8+ T cells in blood was seen between baseline and week 6. In partial responders in the 0.1-3.0 mg/kg groups, normalized peripheral clonal expansion was found to be among the lowest, especially among CD8+ T cells. The antigen specificity of the clonally expanded peripheral T cells was not determined.

To sequence the TCRbeta CDR3 region, genomic DNA was isolated from the sorted cells. TCRbeta CDR3 regions were sequenced using the immunoSEQ Assay. TCRdb retrieved this table from immuneACCESS and kept in-frame rearrangements only. Not all clones are present; in checked studies, unresolved V genes account for under half, and no reason is known for the remainder. This sample gives some 68,000 clones in total; about nine tenths of them show up just once. In total, the top ten clones hold 4% to 5% of the sample. The germline V gene specifies SGHDN as CDR1 and FVKESK as CDR2. Relative to germline, V is missing 1 base and J is missing 6 bases, with 2 bases of the junction outside any gene match. Including the terminal cysteine and phenylalanine, the CDR3 comprises 13 residues. Only CDR3 DNA remains: 39 bases, in frame from the first base. Patients with a history of autoimmune disease or receiving systemic immunosuppression were excluded from the trial. Peripheral blood for TCR sequencing was drawn from every dose cohort at baseline, at cycle 4 day 1 and at cycle 7 day 1. The samples were drawn from a first-in-human, open-label, multicenter phase I dose-escalation trial of ivuxolimab. Adults with locally advanced or metastatic melanoma, renal cell, hepatocellular, or head and neck squamous cell carcinoma were enrolled in the trial. Before TCR sequencing, CD4+ and CD8+ T cells were separately sorted from peripheral blood.

Regarding this clone: Its antigen is unknown. It has no much larger one-base neighbor in the sample; base qualities were not kept.

The source is an adult with an advanced solid tumor such as melanoma, head and neck, liver or kidney cancer. The starting material was CD4+ or CD8+ T cells sorted from blood, obtained in a trial of the OX40 agonist ivuxolimab. The chain joins TRBV14 to TRBJ1-2; 7 central nucleotides agree with TRBD1. The CDR3 reads CASSQVGTDGYTF. The nucleotide sequence reads TGTGCCAGCAGCCAAGTCGGGACAGATGGCTACACCTTC.